Listed below are T cell receptor beta chains from one sample, sequenced in a study of cytomegalovirus exposure and HLA in healthy donors. Method: immunoSEQ multiplex PCR; TCRdb's copy keeps in-frame clones and lacks some. The sample lists approximately 140,000 clones, around four fifths occurring once. The sample was PBMCs. The receptor source for this set is a male donor in good health and CMV-seropositive. Both conserved end residues are part of each CDR3. Each record gives: clone size, V gene, J gene, D gene, CDR3 DNA, CDR3 protein. D genes are given only for firm matches. Only some rows state a clone size, as once, few, many or a class for expanded clones.

few	TRBV7-9	TRBJ2-7	TRBD1	TGTGCCAGCAGCTTAAAACAGGGGGCGTCCTACGAGCAGTACTTC	CASSLKQGASYEQYF
NA	TRBV28	TRBJ2-7	TRBD2	TGTGCCAGCAGTTTAAGAGGCCTAGCGGTCTCCTACGAGCAGTACTTC	CASSLRGLAVSYEQYF
NA	TRBV27	TRBJ2-2	TRBD1	TGTGCCAGTTACAGGGGGGCCACCGGGGAGCTGTTTTTT	CASYRGATGELFF
few	TRBV7-3	TRBJ1-1	TRBD1	TGTGCCAGCAGCAAAGGGCCAGGGGGCACTGAAGCTTTCTTT	CASSKGPGGTEAFF
NA	TRBV6-1	TRBJ2-7	TRBD1	TGTGCCAGCAGTGAAGCAACCGGGACAGGGCTCGACGAGCAGTACTTC	CASSEATGTGLDEQYF
NA	TRBV15	TRBJ2-1	TRBD2	TGTGCCACCAGCAGGGAGCGTACGGCGGGGGTATATGAGCAGTTCTTC	CATSRERTAGVYEQFF
once	TRBV5-4	TRBJ2-1	TRBD2	TGTGCCAGCAGCTCCGGGACTAGCGGGAGGGCAGGGGAGCAGTTCTTC	CASSSGTSGRAGEQFF
NA	TRBV27	TRBJ2-7	TRBD1	TGTGCCAGCAGTTTACGTATCGTGGGACAGGCCTCCTACGAGCAGTACTTC	CASSLRIVGQASYEQYF
NA	TRBV27	TRBJ1-1	NA	TGTGCCAGCAGTTGCAGTGAAGCTTTCTTT	CASSCSEAFF
NA	TRBV28	TRBJ2-1	NA	TGTGCCAGCAGTCAACCCGGTGGCTCCTACAATGAGCAGTTCTTC	CASSQPGGSYNEQFF
NA	TRBV7-9	TRBJ2-5	NA	TGTGCCAGCAGCTTATCGGCCCGGGGTGAGACCCAGTACTTC	CASSLSARGETQYF
NA	TRBV19	TRBJ2-1	NA	TGTGCCAGTAGTATGTTTGTGAGCCCCTACAATGAGCAGTTCTTC	CASSMFVSPYNEQFF
NA	TRBV27	TRBJ2-3	NA	TGTGCCAGCAGTTCTCCGGGACTGAGCACAGATACGCAGTATTTT	CASSSPGLSTDTQYF
few	TRBV6-4	TRBJ2-3	TRBD1	TGTGCCAGCAGTGCCGGGACAGGGCACACAGATACGCAGTATTTT	CASSAGTGHTDTQYF
NA	TRBV2	TRBJ1-1	NA	TGTGCCAGCAGTCCCCTAGCGGCGAACACTGAAGCTTTCTTT	CASSPLAANTEAFF
NA	TRBV6-5	TRBJ2-7	NA	TGTGCCAGCAGCCCAGGGCTTTACGAGCAGTACTTC	CASSPGLYEQYF
NA	TRBV18	TRBJ2-1	TRBD2	TGTGCCAGCTCGCTGACTAGCGGGGGGGCCGGGGAGCAGTTCTTC	CASSLTSGGAGEQFF
NA	TRBV27	TRBJ2-7	TRBD2	TGTGCCAGCAGTTTGGCTAGCGGGGAATACGAGCAGTACTTC	CASSLASGEYEQYF
NA	TRBV6-5	TRBJ1-2	NA	TGTGCCAGCAGTTACTCGTTGAGGAGTTTCTATGGCTACACCTTC	CASSYSLRSFYGYTF
NA	TRBV28	TRBJ2-1	TRBD2	TGTGCCAGCAGTTTTGGGGGAGCGGGAGGGTCCTGGGATGAGCAGTTCTTC	CASSFGGAGGSWDEQFF
few	TRBV19	TRBJ2-7	TRBD2	TGTGCCAGTAGTTCTCGGACTAGCGGGAGCTACGAGCAGTACTTC	CASSSRTSGSYEQYF
NA	TRBV19	TRBJ1-2	NA	TGTGCCAGTAGTATAAAGGGGTATGGCTACACCTTC	CASSIKGYGYTF
NA	TRBV18	TRBJ1-6	TRBD1	TGTGCCAGCTCACCACCGCCAGGGGGCGTCGGTTCACCCCTCCACTTT	CASSPPPGGVGSPLHF
NA	TRBV7-9	TRBJ1-3	TRBD1	TGTGCCAGCAGCTTCCCGGACAGGGGGCACTCTGGAAACACCATATATTTT	CASSFPDRGHSGNTIYF
NA	TRBV7-2	TRBJ2-7	NA	TGTGCCAGCAGCCAGGGGCTAGCTGTGACCTACGAGCAGTACTTC	CASSQGLAVTYEQYF
NA	TRBV5-4	TRBJ1-1	NA	TGTGCCAGCAGCTTTTTTGGGGGGGGCACTGAAGCTTTCTTT	CASSFFGGGTEAFF
NA	TRBV7-2	TRBJ1-2	NA	TGTGCCAGCAGCTTGTATGGGGCGCAGAACGGCTACACCTTC	CASSLYGAQNGYTF
NA	TRBV19	TRBJ1-2	NA	TGTGCCACCGTAAATGCAGGGGAGGGCTATGGCTACACCTTC	CATVNAGEGYGYTF
few	TRBV5-4	TRBJ2-7	NA	TGTGCCAGCAGCTACCGGGACACGCACTACGAGCAGTACTTC	CASSYRDTHYEQYF
NA	TRBV13	TRBJ2-1	TRBD2	TGTGCCAGCAGTCCTCTCAGCGGGAAAGATGAGCAGTTCTTC	CASSPLSGKDEQFF
NA	TRBV7-2	TRBJ2-1	TRBD2	TGTGCCAGCAGCCCTAGGACTAGCGGTTGGTACAATGAGCAGTTCTTC	CASSPRTSGWYNEQFF
NA	TRBV28	TRBJ2-7	NA	TGTGCCAGCAGTCGGGGGGGACAGTGGAGGTACGAGCAGTACTTC	CASSRGGQWRYEQYF